These T cell receptor beta chains were read from a single sample in a study of Graves' ophthalmopathy and Graves' hyperthyroidism. TCRdb reanalysed the multiplex PCR reads using MiXCR and keeps one entry per CDR3 protein. This table has approximately 160,000 distinct CDR3 sequences, just under 40% appearing once. The sequenced sample was peripheral blood. The source is a man aged 25 to 45 with Graves' ophthalmopathy. Each CDR3 is given with its conserved first and last residue. Each record gives: J gene, clone size, V gene, D gene, CDR3 DNA, CDR3 protein. A D gene is named only where the DNA matches it firmly. Clone size is shown for a subset of rows, as once, few, many or a class of expanded clone.

j_gene: TRBJ1-2
abundance: -
v_gene: TRBV28
d_gene: TRBD1
CDR3nt: TGTGCCAGCAAAAACGACAGGGCCTATGGCTACACCTTC
CDR3aa: CASKNDRAYGYTF

j_gene: TRBJ2-5
abundance: many
v_gene: TRBV6-5
d_gene: TRBD1
CDR3nt: TGTGCCAGCAGTTACCAGGGGGCGGAAGAGACCCAGTACTTC
CDR3aa: CASSYQGAEETQYF

j_gene: TRBJ1-6
abundance: many
v_gene: TRBV29-1
d_gene: TRBD1
CDR3nt: TGCAGCGTCCAGACAGGGTGGGATTCACCCCTCCACTTT
CDR3aa: CSVQTGWDSPLHF

j_gene: TRBJ2-7
abundance: many
v_gene: TRBV7-3
d_gene: -
CDR3nt: TGTGCCAGCAGCTCCTGGACCAACTCCGAGCAGTACTTC
CDR3aa: CASSSWTNSEQYF

j_gene: TRBJ1-5
abundance: -
v_gene: TRBV15
d_gene: -
CDR3nt: TGTGCCACCAGCAGAGATGGCAATCAGCCCCAGCATTTT
CDR3aa: CATSRDGNQPQHF

j_gene: TRBJ1-1
abundance: many
v_gene: TRBV12-3/TRBV12-4
d_gene: TRBD1
CDR3nt: TGTGCCAGCAGTACTCTAGGGACAGGCGGCCAATTT
CDR3aa: CASSTLGTGGQF

j_gene: TRBJ2-7
abundance: many
v_gene: TRBV20-1
d_gene: TRBD2
CDR3nt: TGCAGTGCTAGGGAGCGGGAGTACGAGCAGTACTTC
CDR3aa: CSAREREYEQYF

j_gene: TRBJ1-5
abundance: -
v_gene: TRBV12-3/TRBV12-4
d_gene: TRBD1
CDR3nt: TGTGCCAGCAGTGGAGACAGGGCGCCCCAGCATTTT
CDR3aa: CASSGDRAPQHF

j_gene: TRBJ1-2
abundance: -
v_gene: TRBV2
d_gene: -
CDR3nt: TGTGCCAGCAGTGAATCCGGGCCCCAAGGCTACACCTTC
CDR3aa: CASSESGPQGYTF

j_gene: TRBJ2-7
abundance: many
v_gene: TRBV15
d_gene: -
CDR3nt: TGTGCCACCAGCAGAGATCCCCGCTACGAGCAGTACTTC
CDR3aa: CATSRDPRYEQYF

j_gene: TRBJ1-1
abundance: many
v_gene: TRBV12-3/TRBV12-4
d_gene: -
CDR3nt: TGTGCCAGCAGCCTCCGCGGCGACACTGAAGCTTTCTTT
CDR3aa: CASSLRGDTEAFF

j_gene: TRBJ1-1
abundance: -
v_gene: TRBV7-2
d_gene: -
CDR3nt: TGTGCCAGCAGCTTAGTAAAAGGGGCGCATACTGAAGCTTTCTTT
CDR3aa: CASSLVKGAHTEAFF

j_gene: TRBJ1-5
abundance: many
v_gene: TRBV12-5
d_gene: -
CDR3nt: TGTGCTAGTGGTTTGGAGTCTGGGCAGCCCCAGCATTTT
CDR3aa: CASGLESGQPQHF

j_gene: TRBJ2-5
abundance: -
v_gene: TRBV6-1
d_gene: TRBD1
CDR3nt: TGTGCCAGCACCCGTTCCGGGACAGGAGGGCAAGAGACCCAGTACTTC
CDR3aa: CASTRSGTGGQETQYF

j_gene: TRBJ1-2
abundance: many
v_gene: TRBV5-1
d_gene: -
CDR3nt: TGCGCCAGCAGCCTGGACGGAGACTGGATCTATGGCTACACCTTC
CDR3aa: CASSLDGDWIYGYTF

j_gene: TRBJ2-7
abundance: few
v_gene: TRBV2
d_gene: TRBD2
CDR3nt: TGTGCCAGCAGTGAAACACTAGCGGTATCCTACGAGCAGTACTTC
CDR3aa: CASSETLAVSYEQYF

j_gene: TRBJ1-1
abundance: once
v_gene: TRBV29-1
d_gene: -
CDR3nt: TGCAGCGTTGCATCGACTGAAGCTTTCTTT
CDR3aa: CSVASTEAFF

j_gene: TRBJ2-7
abundance: -
v_gene: TRBV5-1
d_gene: TRBD2
CDR3nt: TGCGCCAGCAGCCAGGGGACTAGTGTCTACGAGCAGTACTTC
CDR3aa: CASSQGTSVYEQYF

j_gene: TRBJ2-2
abundance: many
v_gene: TRBV28
d_gene: -
CDR3nt: TGTGCCAGCAGTTTAATACAGGGACAGAACACCGGGGAGCTGTTTTTT
CDR3aa: CASSLIQGQNTGELFF

j_gene: TRBJ2-5
abundance: many
v_gene: TRBV28
d_gene: -
CDR3nt: TGTGCCAGCAGGCGAGTCGTACGATGGGAGACCCAGTACTTC
CDR3aa: CASRRVVRWETQYF

j_gene: TRBJ1-1
abundance: many
v_gene: TRBV30
d_gene: -
CDR3nt: TGTGCCTGCCTCAGGGTTCCGAACACTGAAGCTTTCTTT
CDR3aa: CACLRVPNTEAFF

j_gene: TRBJ2-7
abundance: many
v_gene: TRBV10-3
d_gene: TRBD1
CDR3nt: TGTGCCATCAGTGAGTGGGCTTTTGACAGGGACAACTACGAGCAGTACTTC
CDR3aa: CAISEWAFDRDNYEQYF

j_gene: TRBJ2-5
abundance: many
v_gene: TRBV28
d_gene: TRBD2
CDR3nt: TGTGCCAGCAGTCCATCTAGCGGAGCGGTGGAGACCCAGTACTTC
CDR3aa: CASSPSSGAVETQYF

j_gene: TRBJ2-7
abundance: -
v_gene: TRBV6-9
d_gene: TRBD2
CDR3nt: TGTGCCAGCAGTACATCGTCGGGAGGCTACGAGCAGTACTTC
CDR3aa: CASSTSSGGYEQYF

j_gene: TRBJ1-3
abundance: -
v_gene: TRBV28
d_gene: -
CDR3nt: TGTGCCCGCCCACTGGCATTCTCTGGAAACACCATATATTTT
CDR3aa: CARPLAFSGNTIYF

j_gene: TRBJ2-7
abundance: -
v_gene: TRBV11-1
d_gene: -
CDR3nt: TGTGCTAGCAGCTCAGGACCCTTCTACGAGCAGTACTTC
CDR3aa: CASSSGPFYEQYF

j_gene: TRBJ1-5
abundance: many
v_gene: TRBV10-3
d_gene: -
CDR3nt: TGTGCCATCAGTGAGTCGGGCGGGAGCAATCAGCCCCAGCATTTT
CDR3aa: CAISESGGSNQPQHF

j_gene: TRBJ1-2
abundance: -
v_gene: TRBV7-4
d_gene: TRBD1
CDR3nt: TGTGCCAGCAGCTTAGACAGGGGACTCTATGGCTACACCTTC
CDR3aa: CASSLDRGLYGYTF

j_gene: TRBJ2-5
abundance: -
v_gene: TRBV12-5
d_gene: TRBD2
CDR3nt: TGTGCTAGTGGTTTGAAGGTGGTAGCGGGAGTCCAAGAGACCCAGTACTTC
CDR3aa: CASGLKVVAGVQETQYF

j_gene: TRBJ1-1
abundance: -
v_gene: TRBV6-5
d_gene: -
CDR3nt: TGTGCCAGCAGTTACTCTTCTAGGGGGAACACTGAAGCTTTCTTT
CDR3aa: CASSYSSRGNTEAFF